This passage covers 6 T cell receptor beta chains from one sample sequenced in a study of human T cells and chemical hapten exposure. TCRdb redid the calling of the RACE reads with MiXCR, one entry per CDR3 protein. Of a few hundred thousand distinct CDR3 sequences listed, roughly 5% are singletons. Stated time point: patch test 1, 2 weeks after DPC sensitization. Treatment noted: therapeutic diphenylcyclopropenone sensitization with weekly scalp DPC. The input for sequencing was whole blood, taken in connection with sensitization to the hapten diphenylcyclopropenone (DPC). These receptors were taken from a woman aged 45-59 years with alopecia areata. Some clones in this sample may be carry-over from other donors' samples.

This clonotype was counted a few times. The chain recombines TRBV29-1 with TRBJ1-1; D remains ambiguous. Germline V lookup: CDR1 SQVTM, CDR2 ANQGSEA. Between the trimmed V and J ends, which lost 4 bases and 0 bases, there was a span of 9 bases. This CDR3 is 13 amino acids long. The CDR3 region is CSVGRDMNTEAFF. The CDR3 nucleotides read TGCAGCGTTGGTCGAGATATGAACACTGAAGCTTTCTTT.

CDR3 region: CASSLHAGGNNEQFF. The CDR3 DNA sequence: TGTGCCAGCTCACTCCACGCCGGAGGGAACAATGAGCAGTTCTTC. The chain carries TRBV18 and TRBJ2-1, with D maybe TRBD2 (6 bases). The CDR3 is 15 residues long. The V gene lost 4 bases and the J gene lost 5 bases, with 15 bases spanning the gap. Germline V gene sequence: CDR1 KGHSH, CDR2 LQKENI.

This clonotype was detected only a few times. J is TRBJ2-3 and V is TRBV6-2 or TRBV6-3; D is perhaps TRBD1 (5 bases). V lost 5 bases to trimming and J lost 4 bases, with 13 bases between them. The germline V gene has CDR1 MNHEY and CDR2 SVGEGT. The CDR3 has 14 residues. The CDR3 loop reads CASSGAVRSDTQYF. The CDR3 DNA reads TGTGCCAGCAGTGGGGCGGTCCGATCAGATACGCAGTATTTT.

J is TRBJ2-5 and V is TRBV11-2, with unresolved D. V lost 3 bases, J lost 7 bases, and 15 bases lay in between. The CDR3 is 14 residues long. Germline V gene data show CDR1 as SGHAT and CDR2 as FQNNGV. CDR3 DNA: TGTGCCAGCAGCTTTTCTGGAGTGCATGTGACCCAGTACTTC. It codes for CASSFSGVHVTQYF.

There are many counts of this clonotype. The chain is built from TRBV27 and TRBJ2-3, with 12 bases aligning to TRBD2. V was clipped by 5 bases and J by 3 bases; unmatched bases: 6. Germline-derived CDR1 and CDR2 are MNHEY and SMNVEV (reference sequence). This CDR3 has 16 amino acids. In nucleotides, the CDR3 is TGTGCCAGCAGTGCGCTAGCGGGAGGGCCGACAGATACGCAGTATTTT. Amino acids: CASSALAGGPTDTQYF.

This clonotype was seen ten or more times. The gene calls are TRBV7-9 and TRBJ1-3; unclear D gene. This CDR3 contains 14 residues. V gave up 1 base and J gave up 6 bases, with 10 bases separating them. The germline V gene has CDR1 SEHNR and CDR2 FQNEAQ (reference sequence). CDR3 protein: CASSLEWQTNTIYF. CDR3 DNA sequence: TGTGCCAGCAGCTTAGAATGGCAGACAAACACCATATATTTT. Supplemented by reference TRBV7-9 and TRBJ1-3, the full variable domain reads DTGVSQNPRHKITKRGQNVTFRCDPISEHNRLYWYRQTLGQGPEFLTYFQNEAQLEKSRLLSDRFSAERPKGSFSTLEIQRTEQGDSAMYLCASSLEWQTNTIYFGEGSWLTVV.